This is a list of T cell receptor beta chains from one sample in a study of T-cell memory formation after mild COVID-19. TCRdb itself ran the 5' RACE reads through MiXCR, one entry per CDR3 protein. The sample lists around 200,000 distinct CDR3 sequences; 27% were seen once. The material sequenced was PBMCs or a T cell subset sorted from them (not recorded which). The source is an adult woman who had mild COVID-19 (a few samples of this study predate the infection). Cell type and time point are not known. The CDR3 runs from the conserved cysteine through the conserved F or W. The order of the fields is V gene, J gene, D gene, clone size, CDR3 length, CDR3 DNA, CDR3 protein. A D gene is named only where the DNA matches it firmly. A row's size may be missing; if present it is once, few, many or a size class.

>TRBV20-1|TRBJ2-3|TRBD2|few|14
TGCAGTGCGGCAGCGGGGGGGGGCACAGATACGCAGTATTTT
CSAAAGGGTDTQYF
>TRBV14|TRBJ1-1|.|.|12
TGTGCCAGCAGAGGTTTGAACACTGAAGCTTTCTTT
CASRGLNTEAFF
>TRBV3-1|TRBJ2-4|.|.|13
TGTGCCAGCAGCCAAGATTTGAGGAACATTCAGTACTTC
CASSQDLRNIQYF
>TRBV18|TRBJ1-6|.|.|19
TGTGCCAGCTCACCGTTTAGCGGACAGCAAGGTGTCTTTAATTCACCCCTCCACTTT
CASSPFSGQQGVFNSPLHF
>TRBV7-8|TRBJ2-2|.|many|17
TGTGCCAGCAGTTACCGGGACGCGGGGTCTCACACCGGGGAGCTGTTTTTT
CASSYRDAGSHTGELFF
>TRBV5-1|TRBJ2-3|.|.|15
TGCGCCAGCAGCTTGGGCGGCTCCAACACAGATACGCAGTATTTT
CASSLGGSNTDTQYF
>TRBV25-1|TRBJ2-7|TRBD2|.|16
TGTGCCAGCAGGGACTCCGGGGGGACCGGATCCTACGAGCAGTACTTC
CASRDSGGTGSYEQYF
>TRBV15|TRBJ2-4|TRBD1|few|16
TGTGCCACCAGCATCCGACAGGGGGAGGCCAAAAACATTCAGTACTTC
CATSIRQGEAKNIQYF
>TRBV7-2|TRBJ2-3|.|.|15
TGTGCCAGCAGCTCGACAGTGTTTCGCACAGATACGCAGTATTTT
CASSSTVFRTDTQYF
>TRBV27|TRBJ2-7|.|few|13
TGTGCCAGCAGTTTCGAACATGGATACGAGCAGTACTTC
CASSFEHGYEQYF
>TRBV21-1|TRBJ1-5|.|few|16
TGTGCCAGCGAGCAGCCTAGGACAGGGGCACGACAGCCCCAGCATTTT
CASEQPRTGARQPQHF
>TRBV20-1|TRBJ2-3|.|few|13
TGCAGTGCTATACTGGGGAACACAGATACGCAGTATTTT
CSAILGNTDTQYF
>TRBV27|TRBJ2-3|.|few|12
TGTGCCAGCAGTTTCAGTCGTGATACGCAGTATTTT
CASSFSRDTQYF
>TRBV5-6|TRBJ2-7|.|.|15
TGTGCCAGCAGCTCTCTCAGGGGGGGCTCCTACGAGCAGTACTTC
CASSSLRGGSYEQYF
>TRBV5-1|TRBJ1-2|.|few|13
TGCGCCAGCAGCGATAGGTACAACTATGGCTACACCTTC
CASSDRYNYGYTF
>TRBV29-1|TRBJ1-1|.|.|12
TGCAGCGTTCTTACAGGTAACACTGAAGCTTTCTTT
CSVLTGNTEAFF
>TRBV7-9|TRBJ2-7|.|.|12
TGTGCCAGCAGCTTAGTAGTCTACGAGCAGTACTTC
CASSLVVYEQYF
>TRBV12-3/TRBV12-4|TRBJ2-3|.|few|16
TGTGCTTCGCGGAGGGGGGGCTCGGGATTTATAGATACGCAGTATTTT
CASRRGGSGFIDTQYF
>TRBV15|TRBJ2-5|TRBD2|many|14
TGTGCCACCAGCACACGAGCGGGAGAAGAGACCCAGTACTTC
CATSTRAGEETQYF
>TRBV7-3|TRBJ2-5|TRBD2|.|16
TGTGCCAGCAGTGCCGGGACTAGCCAGTTCCAAGAGACCCAGTACTTC
CASSAGTSQFQETQYF
>TRBV5-6|TRBJ1-1|.|.|16
TGTGCCAGCAGCTTGGCCGGGAGAGGTTCTACCTCTGAAGCTTTCTTT
CASSLAGRGSTSEAFF
>TRBV30|TRBJ2-5|TRBD1|.|15
TGTGCCTGGAGTGGACTAGACAGGGGAGGAGAGACCCAGTACTTC
CAWSGLDRGGETQYF
>TRBV5-1|TRBJ2-2|TRBD1|.|15
TGCGCCAGCAGCAAGGGGGCGGATCCAACCGGGGAGCTGTTTTTT
CASSKGADPTGELFF
>TRBV4-1|TRBJ2-2|.|few|16
TGCGCCAGCAGCTGGGCTATAGCAGCGAACACCGGGGAGCTGTTTTTT
CASSWAIAANTGELFF
>TRBV30|TRBJ2-1|.|.|17
TGTGCCTGGAGTGTATGGGACCGAAGTTGGTTATACAATGAGCAGTTCTTC
CAWSVWDRSWLYNEQFF
>TRBV20-1|TRBJ2-5|TRBD1|few|13
TGCAGTGCTCGTGGGACAGCTCAAGAGACCCAGTACTTC
CSARGTAQETQYF
>TRBV27|TRBJ1-2|TRBD1|.|16
TGTGCCAGCAGGCCGGGACAGGAAGGGTCTAACTATGGCTACACCTTC
CASRPGQEGSNYGYTF
>TRBV10-3|TRBJ1-4|.|.|13
TGTGCCATCAATCAAGCCCAGGGGGAAAAACTGTTTTTT
CAINQAQGEKLFF
>TRBV5-1|TRBJ1-4|.|.|15
TGCGCCAGCAGCTTGGGTTATGGCCGGGAGGAAAAACTGTTTTTT
CASSLGYGREEKLFF
>TRBV11-2|TRBJ1-5|.|.|13
TGTGCCAGCAGCTCAAACAACGGGCAGCCCCAGCATTTT
CASSSNNGQPQHF
>TRBV9|TRBJ2-7|.|.|16
TGTGCCAGCAGCGTAGCTAGGGGGGCTCCGGGAGACGAGCAGTACTTC
CASSVARGAPGDEQYF
>TRBV19|TRBJ1-1|.|.|13
TGTGCCAGTAGTATCTCGTCGGGTTGGGGAGCTTTCTTT
CASSISSGWGAFF
>TRBV4-3|TRBJ2-3|.|.|17
TGCGCCAGCAGCCAAGAATGGACTAACTTCGGCACAGATACGCAGTATTTT
CASSQEWTNFGTDTQYF
>TRBV20-1|TRBJ1-5|TRBD1|.|15
TGCAGTGCGAACAAAGACAGGGGCCTTTTGCAGCCCCAGCATTTT
CSANKDRGLLQPQHF
>TRBV20-1|TRBJ2-7|.|.|14
TGCAGTGCTAGAGATTTAGGCACCCTCTACGAGCAGTACTTC
CSARDLGTLYEQYF
>TRBV6-6|TRBJ1-5|.|.|14
TGTGCCAGCAGTTACGGGGGGCCCAATCAGCCCCAGCATTTT
CASSYGGPNQPQHF
>TRBV7-9|TRBJ1-1|.|.|16
TGTGCCAGCAGCTTCCGAGAGGGGAGCGGGAACACTGAAGCTTTCTTT
CASSFREGSGNTEAFF
>TRBV29-1|TRBJ2-2|.|.|12
TGCAGCGTTTGGTCGAACACCGGGGAGCTGTTTTTT
CSVWSNTGELFF
>TRBV12-3/TRBV12-4|TRBJ1-1|.|.|14
TGTGCCAGCAGTCCGCGTGGGACGAACACTGAAGCTTTCTTT
CASSPRGTNTEAFF
>TRBV27|TRBJ2-1|.|few|11
TGTGCCAGCAGTAAACTTAATGAGCAGTTCTTC
CASSKLNEQFF